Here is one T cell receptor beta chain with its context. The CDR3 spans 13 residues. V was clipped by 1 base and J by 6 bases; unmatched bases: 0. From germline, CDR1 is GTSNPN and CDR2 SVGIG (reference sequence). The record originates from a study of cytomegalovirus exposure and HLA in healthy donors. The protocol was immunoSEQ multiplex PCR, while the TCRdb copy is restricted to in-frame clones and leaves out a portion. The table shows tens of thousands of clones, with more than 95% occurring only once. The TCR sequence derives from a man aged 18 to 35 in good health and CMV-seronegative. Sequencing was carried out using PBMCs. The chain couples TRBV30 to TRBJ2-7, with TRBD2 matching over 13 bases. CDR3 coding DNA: TGTGCCTGGAGTGGGACTAGCGGGAGCGAGCAGTACTTC. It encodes CAWSGTSGSEQYF.